Listed below are T cell receptor beta chains from one sample, sequenced in a study of blood T cell repertoires in COVID-19. Assay used: immunoSEQ multiplex PCR; TCRdb lists only in-frame clones, some missing. The data contain roughly 32,000 clones, around 86% of them seen just once; the ten biggest clones take up around 15%. Sequenced input: peripheral blood. The receptors originated from a man aged 60-69 years with active COVID-19. Both conserved end residues are part of each CDR3. D genes are given only for firm matches. Some rows mark clone size as missing; the rest say once, few, many or name a class of expanded clone.

TRBJ2-1	TRBD1	TRBV27	-	CASSARGNEQFF	TGTGCCAGCAGCGCCAGGGGGAATGAGCAGTTCTTC
TRBJ2-5	TRBD2	TRBV7-8	medium-sized	CASSLVTGTSGGQETQYF	TGTGCCAGCAGCTTAGTCACCGGGACTAGCGGGGGACAAGAGACCCAGTACTTC
TRBJ2-5	-	TRBV4-3	-	CASSQDRGQTQYF	TGCGCCAGCAGCCAAGACAGGGGACAGACCCAGTACTTC
TRBJ2-7	TRBD1	TRBV19	-	CASSIGRGYEQYF	TGTGCCAGTAGTATAGGCAGGGGGTACGAGCAGTACTTC
TRBJ2-1	TRBD2	TRBV18	-	CASSHSLAGEDNEQFF	TGTGCCAGCTCACACTCACTAGCGGGGGAGGACAATGAGCAGTTCTTC
TRBJ2-7	-	TRBV5-4	once	CASSSQRGTYEQYF	TGTGCCAGCAGCTCGCAACGGGGTACCTACGAGCAGTACTTC
TRBJ1-5	-	TRBV7-3	-	CASSLRGTKPQHF	TGTGCCAGCAGCTTACGGGGGACGAAGCCCCAGCATTTT
TRBJ2-5	TRBD2	TRBV2	-	CASSARLAGVGETQYF	TGTGCCAGCAGTGCCCGACTAGCGGGAGTTGGGGAGACCCAGTACTTC
TRBJ2-2	-	TRBV7-2	-	CASSPVSNTGELFF	TGTGCCAGCAGCCCGGTCTCGAACACCGGGGAGCTGTTTTTT
TRBJ1-4	-	TRBV5-6	few	CASSLGVLGKLFF	TGTGCCAGCAGCTTGGGCGTCCTAGGAAAACTGTTTTTT
TRBJ2-7	TRBD1	TRBV5-8	-	CASSPQGAREQYF	TGTGCCAGCAGCCCGCAGGGGGCGCGGGAGCAGTACTTC
TRBJ1-4	-	TRBV19	-	CASRDTATNEKLFF	TGTGCCAGTAGGGACACCGCCACTAATGAAAAACTGTTTTTT
TRBJ2-1	-	TRBV19	-	CASSMRADNEQFF	TGTGCCAGTAGTATGCGAGCGGACAATGAGCAGTTCTTC
TRBJ2-1	TRBD2	TRBV7-3	-	CASSRGLAGGSGHNEQFF	TGTGCCAGCAGCCGGGGACTAGCGGGAGGGTCCGGTCACAATGAGCAGTTCTTC
TRBJ2-1	TRBD2	TRBV3-1/TRBV3-2	-	CASSRLLAGGYNEQFF	TGTGCCAGCAGCCGACTTCTAGCGGGGGGATACAATGAGCAGTTCTTC
TRBJ1-2	-	TRBV7-3	-	CASSPTLDLGEDGYTF	TGTGCCAGCAGCCCGACTTTGGATCTAGGGGAGGATGGCTACACCTTC
TRBJ2-7	TRBD2	TRBV6-2/TRBV6-3	few	CASSLHSGERYEQYF	TGTGCCAGCAGTCTCCATAGCGGGGAGCGGTACGAGCAGTACTTC
TRBJ2-1	-	TRBV6-5	-	CASSWGPRQFF	TGTGCCAGCAGTTGGGGGCCCCGGCAGTTCTTC
TRBJ2-1	-	TRBV29-1	-	CSAGLSSYNEQFF	TGCAGCGCCGGGTTGAGCTCCTACAATGAGCAGTTCTTC
TRBJ1-2	-	TRBV2	-	CASSVEQFSLSYTF	TGTGCCAGCAGTGTGGAACAGTTCTCTCTGAGCTACACCTTC
TRBJ2-1	-	TRBV5-1	once	CASSLVGRSYNEQFF	TGCGCCAGCAGCTTGGTAGGTAGGAGTTACAATGAGCAGTTCTTC
TRBJ2-3	TRBD2	TRBV15	-	CATSRDEGGIATDTQYF	TGTGCCACCAGCAGAGATGAGGGAGGGATTGCCACAGATACGCAGTATTTT
TRBJ2-5	TRBD2	TRBV9	-	CASSVGSGGETQYF	TGTGCCAGCAGCGTAGGTAGCGGGGGTGAGACCCAGTACTTC
TRBJ1-2	TRBD1	TRBV6-5	-	CASRQGANNYGYTF	TGTGCCAGCAGACAGGGGGCGAATAACTATGGCTACACCTTC
TRBJ2-7	-	TRBV3-1/TRBV3-2	-	CASSQERGEQYF	TGTGCCAGCAGCCAAGAGAGGGGGGAGCAGTACTTC
TRBJ2-5	TRBD2	TRBV4-1	once	CASSQGAGGNQETQYF	TGCGCCAGCAGCCAAGGGGCGGGAGGGAACCAAGAGACCCAGTACTTC
TRBJ1-2	-	TRBV4-3	-	CASSQGDGGNYGYTF	TGCGCCAGCAGCCAAGGAGACGGGGGGAACTATGGCTACACCTTC
TRBJ1-3	-	TRBV5-1	-	CASSLSGLGNTIYF	TGCGCCAGCAGCTTGAGCGGGCTCGGGAACACCATATATTTT
TRBJ2-1	-	TRBV7-3	once	CASSIDGVEGEQFF	TGTGCCAGCAGCATAGATGGAGTTGAAGGTGAGCAGTTCTTC
TRBJ2-7	TRBD2	TRBV3-1/TRBV3-2	-	CASSHPLTSGTYEQYF	TGTGCCAGCAGCCACCCACTGACTAGCGGGACCTACGAGCAGTACTTC
TRBJ2-2	-	TRBV7-3	-	CATTNTGELFF	TGTGCCACCACGAACACCGGGGAGCTGTTTTTT
TRBJ2-3	-	TRBV29-1	-	CSVRVRGRATQYF	TGCAGCGTACGAGTCCGCGGGCGCGCTACGCAGTATTTT